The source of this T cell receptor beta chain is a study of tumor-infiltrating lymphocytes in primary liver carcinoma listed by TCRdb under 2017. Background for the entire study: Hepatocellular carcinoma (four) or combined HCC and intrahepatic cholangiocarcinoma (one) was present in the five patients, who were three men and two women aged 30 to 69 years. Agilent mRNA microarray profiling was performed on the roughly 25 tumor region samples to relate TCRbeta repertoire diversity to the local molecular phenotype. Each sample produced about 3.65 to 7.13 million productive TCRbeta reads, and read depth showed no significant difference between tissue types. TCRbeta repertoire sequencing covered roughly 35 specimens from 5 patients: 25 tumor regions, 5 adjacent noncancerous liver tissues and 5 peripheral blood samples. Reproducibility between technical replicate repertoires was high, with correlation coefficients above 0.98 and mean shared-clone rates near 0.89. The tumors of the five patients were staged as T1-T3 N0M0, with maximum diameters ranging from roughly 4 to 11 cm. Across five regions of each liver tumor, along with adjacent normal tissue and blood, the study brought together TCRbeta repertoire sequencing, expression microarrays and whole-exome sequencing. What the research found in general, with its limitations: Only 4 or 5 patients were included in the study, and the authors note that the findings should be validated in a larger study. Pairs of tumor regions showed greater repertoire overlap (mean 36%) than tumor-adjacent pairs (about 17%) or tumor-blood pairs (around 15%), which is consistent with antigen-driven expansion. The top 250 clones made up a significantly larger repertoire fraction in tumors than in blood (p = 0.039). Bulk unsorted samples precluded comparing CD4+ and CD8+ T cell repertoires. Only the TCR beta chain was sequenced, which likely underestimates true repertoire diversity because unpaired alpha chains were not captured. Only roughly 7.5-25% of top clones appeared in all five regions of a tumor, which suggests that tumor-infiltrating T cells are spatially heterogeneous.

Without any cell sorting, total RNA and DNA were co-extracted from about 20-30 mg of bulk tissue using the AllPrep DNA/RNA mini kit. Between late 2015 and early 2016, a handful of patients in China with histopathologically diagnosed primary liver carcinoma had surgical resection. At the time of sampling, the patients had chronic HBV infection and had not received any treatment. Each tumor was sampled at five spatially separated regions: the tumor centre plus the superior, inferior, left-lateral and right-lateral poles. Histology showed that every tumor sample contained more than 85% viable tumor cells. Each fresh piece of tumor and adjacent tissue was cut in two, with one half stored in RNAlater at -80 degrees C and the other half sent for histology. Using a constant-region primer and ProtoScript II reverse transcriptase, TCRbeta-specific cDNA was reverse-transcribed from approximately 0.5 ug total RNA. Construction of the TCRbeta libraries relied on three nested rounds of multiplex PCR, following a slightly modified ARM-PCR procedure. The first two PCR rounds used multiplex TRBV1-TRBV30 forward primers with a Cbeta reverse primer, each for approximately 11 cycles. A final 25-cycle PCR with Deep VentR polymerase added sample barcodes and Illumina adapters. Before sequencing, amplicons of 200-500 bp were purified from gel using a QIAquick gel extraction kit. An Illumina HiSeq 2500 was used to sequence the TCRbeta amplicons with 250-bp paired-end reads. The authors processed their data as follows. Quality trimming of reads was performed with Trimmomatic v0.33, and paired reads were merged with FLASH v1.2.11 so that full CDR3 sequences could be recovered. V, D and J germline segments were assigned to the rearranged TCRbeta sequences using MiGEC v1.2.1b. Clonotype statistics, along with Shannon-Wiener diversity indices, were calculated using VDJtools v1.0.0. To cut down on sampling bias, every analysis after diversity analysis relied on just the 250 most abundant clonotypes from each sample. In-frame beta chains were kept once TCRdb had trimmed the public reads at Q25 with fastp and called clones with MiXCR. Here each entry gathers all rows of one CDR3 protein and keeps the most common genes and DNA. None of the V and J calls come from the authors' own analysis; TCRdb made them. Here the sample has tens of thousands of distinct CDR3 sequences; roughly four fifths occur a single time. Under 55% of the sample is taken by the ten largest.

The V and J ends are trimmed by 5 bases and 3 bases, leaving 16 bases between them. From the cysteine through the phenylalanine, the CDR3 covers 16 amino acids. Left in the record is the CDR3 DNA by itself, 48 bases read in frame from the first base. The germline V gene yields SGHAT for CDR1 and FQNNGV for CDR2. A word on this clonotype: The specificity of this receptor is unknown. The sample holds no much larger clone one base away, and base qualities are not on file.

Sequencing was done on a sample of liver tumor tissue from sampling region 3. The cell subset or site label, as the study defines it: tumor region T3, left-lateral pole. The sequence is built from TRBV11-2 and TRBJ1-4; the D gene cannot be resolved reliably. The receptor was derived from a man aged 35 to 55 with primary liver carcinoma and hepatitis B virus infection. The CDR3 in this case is CASSKTQGGANEKLFF. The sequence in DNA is TGTGCCAGCAGCAAGACTCAAGGAGGAGCTAATGAAAAACTGTTTTTT. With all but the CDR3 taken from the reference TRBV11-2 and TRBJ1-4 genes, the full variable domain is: EAGVAQSPRYKIIEKRQSVAFWCNPISGHATLYWYQQILGQGPKLLIQFQNNGVVDDSQLPKDRFSAERLKGVDSTLKIQPAKLEDSAVYLCASSKTQGGANEKLFFGSGTQLSVL.